Listed here are 16 T cell receptor beta chains from one sample, sequenced in a study of cytomegalovirus exposure and HLA in healthy donors (dated by TCRdb to about 2017). Libraries came from the immunoSEQ multiplex PCR assay. For the multiplex PCR, a mixture combining 60 forward primers for TCR Vbeta segments and 13 reverse primers for TCR Jbeta segments was used. TCRdb retrieved this table from immuneACCESS and kept in-frame rearrangements only. Not all clones are present; in checked studies, unresolved V genes account for under half, and no reason is known for the remainder. The sample yields some 190,000 clones; roughly 75% were counted once. The ten largest clones add up to 1.5% to 2% of the sample. The source material was PBMCs. The receptors stem from a woman aged 25-40 years in good health and CMV-seronegative.

The V call is TRBV7-6, the J call TRBJ2-7, with TRBD1 identical over 7 bases. Germline CDR1 reads SGHVS; CDR2 reads FNYEAQ. J lost 0 bases, V lost 5 bases, and 4 bases had no gene match. The CDR3 runs 14 residues. The DNA of the CDR3 is TGTGCCAGCAGCCCAGGACAGGACTCCTACGAGCAGTACTTC. Protein sequence: CASSPGQDSYEQYF.

The chain is built from TRBV10-1 and TRBJ2-7; D uncertain. This CDR3 spans 11 amino acids. Germline V gives CDR1 WNHNN, CDR2 SYGVQD (reference sequence). V lost 3 bases and J 4 bases, leaving 4 bases between the germline ends. CDR3 nucleotides: TGCGCCAGCAGTGATAATTACGAGCAGTACTTC. Residues: CASSDNYEQYF.

The rearrangement links TRBV7-2 to TRBJ2-7, with D perhaps TRBD2 (5 bases). V lost 5 bases and J 1 base, leaving 12 bases between the germline ends. This CDR3 is 14 amino acids long. Germline V gene lookup returns CDR1 SGHTA and CDR2 FQGNSA. The CDR3: CASSKTIRSYEQYF. The CDR3 DNA follows: TGTGCCAGCAGCAAGACTATTCGATCCTACGAGCAGTACTTC.

This chain joins TRBV29-1 and TRBJ2-7; TRBD1 matches 7 bases. This CDR3 is built from 14 residues. V lost 6 bases, J lost 7 bases, and 15 bases stayed unmatched. Germline values: CDR1 SQVTM, CDR2 ANQGSEA. CDR3 amino acids: CSVTRRSPRGEQYF. The CDR3 DNA is TGCAGCGTGACCCGGCGGTCGCCCAGGGGGGAGCAGTACTTC.

This clone was seen once. V gene TRBV10-3 combines with J gene TRBJ2-1, with TRBD2 as a possible D gene (7 bases). The length of the CDR3 is 17 residues. V lost 6 bases and J 5 bases, leaving 23 bases between the germline ends. The V gene's germline CDR1 is ENHRY and CDR2 SYGVKD. The CDR3 coding sequence is TGTGCCATCAGGATGACTAGTGGGGGGGCGCAGGACAATGAGCAGTTCTTC. Translated: CAIRMTSGGAQDNEQFF.

CDR3 loop: CASSQAVRGLTAFF. The CDR3 DNA is TGCGCCAGCAGCCAAGCAGTAAGGGGTTTGACGGCTTTCTTT. V usage is TRBV4-3 and J usage is TRBJ1-1; maybe TRBD1 (5 bases). Germline V CDR1 and CDR2: LGHNA, YSLEER. V lost 1 base and J 11 bases, leaving 17 bases between the germline ends. The CDR3 has 14 residues.

About this clone itself: This sample also contains other DNA sequences that code for the same CDR3. The gene calls are TRBV12-5 and TRBJ2-5, with D unclear. Germline V gene sequence: CDR1 LGHNT, CDR2 FRNRAP. The CDR3 has 11 amino acids. The ends were cut back, 3 bases at V and 5 bases at J, with 4 bases in the middle. CDR3 amino acids: CASGLSETQYF. Here the CDR3 DNA reads TGTGCTAGTGGTTTATCGGAGACCCAGTACTTC. The entire variable domain, with the rest obtained from reference TRBV12-5 and TRBJ2-5, is as follows: DARVTQTPRHKVTEMGQEVTMRCQPILGHNTVFWYRQTMMQGLELLAYFRNRAPLDDSGMPKDRFSAEMPDATLATLKIQPSEPRDSAVYFCASGLSETQYFGPGTRLLVL.

This chain joins TRBV25-1 and TRBJ2-7; 8 bases match TRBD2. V shed 5 bases, J shed 6 bases, and the junction held 12 bases outside the gene matches. This CDR3 has 15 amino acids. CDR1 and CDR2 from the germline V gene are MGHDK and SYGVNS. CDR3 sequence (DNA): TGTGCCAGCAGTCGAGGAGGGACTAGTTCGTTCGAGCAGTACTTC. Protein: CASSRGGTSSFEQYF.

The CDR3 loop is CASSTRQGKISEAFF. DNA for the CDR3: TGTGCCAGCAGCACCCGACAGGGGAAAATATCTGAAGCTTTCTTT. The chain joins TRBV7-2 to TRBJ1-1; 8 nucleotides match TRBD1. The CDR3 loop spans 15 amino acids. CDR1 and CDR2 (germline): SGHTA, FQGNSA. J was trimmed by 6 bases and V by 5 bases; bases with no gene match: 11.

This rearrangement joins TRBV6-5 to TRBJ2-2; TRBD1 agrees at 10 bases. The germline V gene encodes CDR1 MNHEY and CDR2 SVGAGI. The CDR3 consists of 16 residues. Germline trimming cut 4 bases from V and 4 bases from J; bases unmatched to any gene: 6. CDR3 in amino acids: CASSSSDRGGTGELFF. The CDR3 DNA reads as TGTGCCAGCAGTTCCTCGGACAGGGGGGGCACCGGGGAGCTGTTTTTT.

The sample holds one count of this clone. This chain joins TRBV9 and TRBJ2-7, with D tentatively TRBD2 (5 bases). Germline V gene sequence: CDR1 SGDLS, CDR2 YYNGEE. V was trimmed by 4 bases and J by 5 bases, leaving 19 bases between them. This CDR3 is 15 amino acids long. The chain's CDR3 is CASSPRGRRSDEQYF. As DNA, the CDR3 is TGTGCCAGCAGCCCCCGGGGTCGACGTAGCGACGAGCAGTACTTC.

The chain combines TRBV27 with TRBJ2-7; 7 bases match TRBD1. V gave up 5 bases and J gave up 1 base; unmatched junction bases: 5. The germline CDR1 and CDR2 sequences are MNHEY and SMNVEV (reference sequence). The CDR3 extends over 14 amino acids. The CDR3 DNA sequence: TGTGCCAGCAGTACCCGGGACAGTTCCTACGAGCAGTACTTC. This encodes CASSTRDSSYEQYF.

The gene calls are TRBV7-3 and TRBJ2-3; possible D gene TRBD2, 6 bases. The CDR3 loop spans 14 amino acids. With 6 bases removed from V and 0 bases from J, the gap between germline ends came to 10 bases. Germline V gene data show CDR1 as SGHTA and CDR2 as FQGTGA. The CDR3 reads CASRTGTSTDTQYF. The CDR3 DNA sequence: TGTGCCAGCAGGACCGGGACTAGCACAGATACGCAGTATTTT.

The genes are TRBV30 and TRBJ1-2; D might be TRBD1 (5 bases). CDR1 is GTSNPN, CDR2 SVGIG, per germline (reference sequence). CDR3 length equals 15 residues. V lost 1 base and J lost 0, with 12 bases in between. CDR3 amino acids: CAWSGSQGSNYGYTF. In nucleotides, the CDR3 is TGTGCCTGGAGTGGCTCGCAGGGATCTAACTATGGCTACACCTTC.

The rearrangement links TRBV4-1 to TRBJ1-6; D not certain. Germline CDR1 and CDR2: MGHRA and YSYEKL. V lost 4 bases to trimming and J lost 0 bases, with 10 bases between them. This CDR3 contains 16 residues. CDR3 DNA: TGCGCCAGCAGCCTGGGCGTGGGCTCCTATAATTCACCCCTCCACTTT. Its protein product is CASSLGVGSYNSPLHF.

The chain couples TRBV19 to TRBJ2-7; TRBD2 is a possible D gene (5 bases). This CDR3 comprises 15 residues. Per germline, CDR1 LNHDA and CDR2 SQIVND (reference sequence). The V end lost 3 bases, the J end lost 6 bases, and 18 bases lay between the germline ends. CDR3 protein: CASSISSGGRSEQYF. The CDR3 bases are TGTGCCAGTAGTATTTCGTCCGGCGGGCGTAGCGAGCAGTACTTC.